The 30 T cell receptor beta chains reported below all come from one sample, sequenced in a study of blood T cell repertoires in COVID-19. Clones were sequenced by immunoSEQ multiplex PCR, and TCRdb holds only the in-frame ones, with some missing. The sample holds 180,000 or so clones, 80% to 90% seen once. Sequenced: peripheral blood. These TCRs come from a woman aged 80 or over with COVID-19, enrolled during active disease.

This chain links TRBV28 with TRBJ1-1; 8 nucleotides match TRBD1. V shed 6 bases and J 4 bases; nucleotides not matched to a gene: 13. The CDR3 extends over 16 amino acids. Germline V gives CDR1 MDHEN, CDR2 SYDVKM. The CDR3 spells CASSDGQGWGLTEAFF. CDR3 nucleotide sequence: TGTGCCAGCAGCGACGGACAGGGTTGGGGCCTCACTGAAGCTTTCTTT.

The genes are TRBV6-4 and TRBJ2-1; 9 bases agree with TRBD2. Germline V CDR1 and CDR2: MRHNA, SNTAGT. The CDR3 length is 14 residues. V was pared by 5 bases and J by 5 bases, with 4 bases of the junction left unmatched. In nucleotides, the CDR3 is TGTGCCAGCAGTAGCGGGAGGTCGAACAATGAGCAGTTCTTC. Translating it yields CASSSGRSNNEQFF.

The rearrangement links TRBV25-1 to TRBJ1-1; TRBD1 might be the D (6 bases). V lost 9 bases and J lost 4, with 12 bases in between. The CDR3 has 12 residues. Germline CDR1 MGHDK, CDR2 SYGVNS. The CDR3 DNA follows: TGTGCCAGTATCGGGACACTCACTGAAGCTTTCTTT. Residues: CASIGTLTEAFF.

The chain employs TRBV5-1 and TRBJ2-2, with 10 nucleotides matching TRBD2. Trimming removed 7 bases from V and 4 bases from J; junction bases left unmatched: 7. This CDR3 is 15 amino acids long. Germline assignment: CDR1 SGHRS and CDR2 YFSETQ. CDR3 coding DNA: TGCGCCAGCCGTTGGACTAGCGGACTCACCGGGGAGCTGTTTTTT. Residues: CASRWTSGLTGELFF.

This chain links TRBV5-1 with TRBJ2-1; the D is unclear. V was clipped by 0 bases and J by 0 bases, with 7 bases between them. CDR3 length equals 15 residues. Germline loops: CDR1 SGHRS, CDR2 YFSETQ. CDR3 nucleotide sequence: TGCGCCAGCAGCTTGGCCCCGGGCTCCTACAATGAGCAGTTCTTC. As protein: CASSLAPGSYNEQFF.

This clone showed up just a few times. The chain carries TRBV19 and TRBJ2-1; 11 bases line up with TRBD2. The CDR3 totals 16 residues. Germline loops: CDR1 LNHDA, CDR2 SQIVND (reference sequence). V shed 4 bases, J shed 6 bases, and the junction held 8 bases outside the gene matches. The CDR3 nucleotides are TGTGCCAGTAGTAGAGAAAGGCTAGCGGGGGGCAATGAGCAGTTCTTC. Its translation is CASSRERLAGGNEQFF.

On this clone itself: The junction shows a germline mismatch at one end, possibly a read error. Other DNA sequences in the same sample also yield this CDR3. V is TRBV24-1 and J is TRBJ2-1, with unresolved D. CDR1 is KGHDR, CDR2 SFDVKD, per germline. The CDR3 covers 14 residues. CDR3 DNA sequence: TGCGCCACCAGTGATTTGCAGGTACCTCATGAGCAGTTCTTC. Translating gives CATSDLQVPHEQFF.

The genes are TRBV2 and TRBJ2-7, with TRBD1 identical over 8 bases. The CDR3 runs to 15 residues. J gave up 5 bases and V 8 bases, and 14 bases lay outside the gene matches. Germline-derived CDR1 and CDR2 are SNHLY and FYNNEI. The CDR3 DNA follows: TGTGCCAGCGGGAAGTACAGGGGGGAAGAGGACGAGCAGTACTTC. It specifies CASGKYRGEEDEQYF.

This clone came up once. The chain is built from TRBV7-2 and TRBJ1-6, with D possibly TRBD1 on 5 matching bases. Germline CDR1 is SGHTA and CDR2 is FQGNSA. Trimming shortened V by 4 bases and J by 4 bases, and 14 bases separated the two germline ends. The length of the CDR3 is 16 residues. CDR3 nucleotide sequence: TGTGCCAGCAGCTCTTCGGGGGTCCAATATAATTCACCCCTCCACTTT. Protein sequence: CASSSSGVQYNSPLHF.

The chain couples TRBV5-1 to TRBJ2-7; 10 positions match TRBD1. V trimming: 3 bases; J trimming: 2 bases; junction bases outside the gene matches: 5. Germline V gene lookup returns CDR1 SGHRS and CDR2 YFSETQ. The CDR3 is 15 residues long. The DNA of the CDR3 is TGCGCCAGCAGCTCCACCGGGACAGGGGCCTACGAGCAGTACTTC. This translates into CASSSTGTGAYEQYF.

The sample holds one count of this clone. V is TRBV7-2 and J is TRBJ2-1; 11 bases fit TRBD1. V was clipped by 5 bases and J by 10 bases; unmatched bases: 13. This CDR3 comprises 16 residues. Germline V CDR1 and CDR2: SGHTA, FQGNSA. CDR3 DNA: TGTGCCAGCAGCGAGAGGACAGGGGGCCTCCCTCGGGAGCAGTTCTTC. It encodes CASSERTGGLPREQFF.

The rearrangement uses TRBV19 and TRBJ1-1; D remains ambiguous. The V gene lost 4 bases and the J gene lost 5 bases, with 11 bases spanning the gap. This CDR3 comprises 13 residues. In germline, CDR1 is LNHDA, CDR2 SQIVND (reference sequence). This CDR3 reads CASSTGRNTEAFF. The CDR3 DNA reads TGTGCCAGTAGTACCGGGAGGAATACTGAAGCTTTCTTT.

The chain joins TRBV29-1 to TRBJ2-5, with 8 bases that match TRBD2. The V and J ends lost 0 bases and 2 bases, in that order; junction bases with no gene match: 8. The CDR3 spans 16 residues. CDR1 and CDR2 from the germline V gene are SQVTM and ANQGSEA. CDR3 in DNA: TGCAGCGTTGAAGATGAAACTAGCGGAATTCAAGAGACCCAGTACTTC. It translates to CSVEDETSGIQETQYF.

The chain employs TRBV30 and TRBJ1-3; 7 bases map to TRBD1. CDR3 length: 14 residues. Trimming removed 5 bases from V and 3 bases from J; junction bases left unmatched: 7. CDR1 and CDR2 from the germline V gene are GTSNPN and SVGIG (reference sequence). The CDR3 reads CAWSQGVGGNTIYF. As DNA, the CDR3 is TGTGCCTGGTCCCAGGGGGTGGGTGGAAACACCATATATTTT.

The rearrangement uses TRBV7-9 and TRBJ1-4, with 9 bases aligning to TRBD1. Trimming at V came to 4 bases and at J to 3 bases, leaving 3 bases not matched to a gene. CDR1 and CDR2 from the germline V gene are SEHNR and FQNEAQ (reference sequence). The CDR3 consists of 15 residues. For the CDR3, the DNA is TGTGCCAGCAGCTATACAGGGGGCGCTAATGAAAAACTGTTTTTT. Translation: CASSYTGGANEKLFF.

There are a few counts of this clone. This rearrangement joins TRBV5-1 to TRBJ2-5, with 9 bases identical to TRBD1. There are 16 residues in the CDR3. V gave up 1 base and J gave up 1 base; unmatched junction bases: 5. Germline V gives CDR1 SGHRS, CDR2 YFSETQ. CDR3 DNA sequence: TGCGCCAGCAGCTTGACCGGGACAGGGACCCAAGAGACCCAGTACTTC. Protein product: CASSLTGTGTQETQYF.

The chain links TRBV27 to TRBJ1-2, with 7 bases identical to TRBD1. CDR1 is MNHEY, CDR2 SMNVEV, per germline (reference sequence). The CDR3 has 15 amino acids. J was trimmed by 3 bases and V by 5 bases; bases with no gene match: 9. CDR3 amino acids: CASSIRDSGDYGYTF. CDR3 nucleotide sequence: TGTGCCAGCAGTATCCGGGACAGCGGAGACTATGGCTACACCTTC.

The chain is built from TRBV28 and TRBJ1-5, with 7 bases lining up with TRBD1. The V gene's germline CDR1 is MDHEN and CDR2 SYDVKM. Unmatched junction bases numbered 13, after V lost 2 bases and J lost 0 bases. The CDR3 spans 19 residues. The CDR3 nucleotides read TGTGCCAGCAGTTTACACCTTGGACAGGCGGCCTATAGCAATCAGCCCCAGCATTTT. Its protein product is CASSLHLGQAAYSNQPQHF.

The V gene is TRBV5-4, the J gene TRBJ1-3; D perhaps matches TRBD1 (5 bases). Germline V lookup: CDR1 SGHNT, CDR2 YYREEE (reference sequence). Trimming cost V 0 bases and J 0 bases, with 10 bases left between them. The CDR3 spans 16 residues. CDR3 loop: CASSLGRALSGNTIYF. CDR3 bases: TGTGCCAGCAGCTTGGGCAGGGCGCTCTCTGGAAACACCATATATTTT. The whole variable domain, filled in from reference TRBV5-4 and TRBJ1-3, reads ETGVTQSPTHLIKTRGQQVTLRCSSQSGHNTVSWYQQALGQGPQFIFQYYREEENGRGNFPPRFSGLQFPNYSSELNVNALELDDSALYLCASSLGRALSGNTIYFGEGSWLTVV.

This chain connects TRBV14 to TRBJ2-6, with TRBD1 identical over 7 bases. Germline V CDR1 and CDR2: SGHDN, FVKESK. V lost 4 bases and J lost 3; bases outside the gene matches: 9. The CDR3 spans 17 residues. The CDR3 region has the DNA TGTGCCAGCAGCCGTAGCAGAGACAGGGTTGGGGCCAACGTCCTGACTTTC. Protein product: CASSRSRDRVGANVLTF.

This chain connects TRBV28 to TRBJ1-2, with TRBD1 matching over 8 bases. The CDR3 is 16 amino acids. Per germline, CDR1 MDHEN and CDR2 SYDVKM. J was trimmed by 0 bases and V by 2 bases; bases with no gene match: 5. DNA of the CDR3: TGTGCCAGCAGTTTAGCAACGACAGGGGCTAACTATGGCTACACCTTC. Protein: CASSLATTGANYGYTF.

V gene TRBV12-3 or TRBV12-4 combines with J gene TRBJ2-5, with D hard to call. Trimming shortened V by 6 bases and J by 7 bases, and 15 bases separated the two germline ends. CDR3 length: 13 residues. DNA of the CDR3: TGTGCCAGCAGACGCCAAATATCCGGGACCCAGTACTTC. As protein: CASRRQISGTQYF.

The chain carries TRBV24-1 and TRBJ2-7; 8 positions match TRBD1. The CDR3 consists of 13 residues. CDR1 and CDR2 (germline): KGHDR, SFDVKD. Trimming took 4 bases from V and 3 from J; bases not matched to a gene: 1. DNA for the CDR3: TGTGCCACCAGTGACGGGACAGGCTACGAGCAGTACTTC. It codes for CATSDGTGYEQYF.

The CDR3 here is CASSQGTGVMNTEAFF. Written as DNA, the CDR3 is TGCGCCAGCAGCCAAGGGACAGGGGTGATGAACACTGAAGCTTTCTTT. The V call is TRBV4-1, the J call TRBJ1-1; 9 bases agree with TRBD1. After removal of 1 base from V and 0 bases from J, the junction contained 3 bases not matched to a gene. Germline V gene sequence: CDR1 MGHRA, CDR2 YSYEKL. The CDR3 extends over 16 amino acids.

The chain combines TRBV9 with TRBJ2-5; maybe TRBD2 (6 bases). The CDR3 length is 14 residues. Trimming pared 4 bases from V and 4 bases from J, leaving 14 bases between. Germline CDR1 reads SGDLS; CDR2 reads YYNGEE. The CDR3: CASSRGSGIETQYF. The CDR3 DNA reads TGTGCCAGCAGCCGGGGGTCAGGGATAGAGACCCAGTACTTC.

This chain links TRBV6-5 with TRBJ1-5; 7 bases are a match to TRBD1. Trimming removed 5 bases from V and 7 bases from J; junction bases left unmatched: 8. Per germline, CDR1 MNHEY and CDR2 SVGAGI. The length of the CDR3 is 14 residues. The CDR3 nucleotides are TGTGCCAGCAGTCCAACAGGGGCGGGCCAGCCCCAGCATTTT. Amino acid sequence: CASSPTGAGQPQHF.

The chain combines TRBV5-1 with TRBJ2-5; D is undetermined. Germline CDR1 and CDR2: SGHRS and YFSETQ. V was pared by 4 bases and J by 0 bases, with 10 bases between. This CDR3 has 14 amino acids. The CDR3: CASSAQWYQETQYF. The DNA of the CDR3 is TGCGCCAGCAGCGCGCAATGGTACCAAGAGACCCAGTACTTC.

The gene calls are TRBV7-2 and TRBJ2-5, with TRBD2 identical over 8 bases. This CDR3 contains 16 residues. V trimming: 3 bases; J trimming: 7 bases; junction bases outside the gene matches: 13. Germline CDR1 reads SGHTA; CDR2 reads FQGNSA. In DNA, the CDR3 is TGTGCCAGCAGCTTTGGGCTAGCGGGTCCCTCAGGGACCCAGTACTTC. Translation: CASSFGLAGPSGTQYF.

CDR3 sequence: CASSQKLAGGNTGELFF. CDR3 DNA: TGCGCCAGCAGCCAAAAACTAGCGGGGGGGAACACCGGGGAGCTGTTTTTT. The chain links TRBV4-3 to TRBJ2-2; 12 bases align to TRBD2. In germline, CDR1 is LGHNA, CDR2 YSLEER. The J segment lost 1 base and the V segment lost 2 bases, leaving 2 bases of the junction unmatched. The CDR3 has 17 residues.

The V and J genes are TRBV5-1 and TRBJ1-3; TRBD1 agrees at 8 bases. The ends lost 5 bases at V and 2 bases at J; junction bases unmatched: 3. The CDR3 spans 14 residues. The germline V gene has CDR1 SGHRS and CDR2 YFSETQ. The CDR3 reads CASRTGDAGNTIYF. CDR3 sequence (DNA): TGCGCCAGCAGGACAGGGGACGCTGGAAACACCATATATTTT.